This TCR beta chain was found in a study of blood T cell repertoires in COVID-19. The overall study: Both acute and convalescent COVID-19 samples were obtained from the United States, Italy and Spain. From T cells, B-cell-depleted T cells, or PBMCs came the material, which was cDNA or gDNA.

As originally analysed: Amplification of reference gene primers provided the estimated nucleated cell counts. The data were produced by immunoSEQ multiplex PCR, yet TCRdb's version contains in-frame clones alone and is incomplete. The V and J calls and clone size come from that table; D and trimming were worked out from the DNA. The table lists roughly 140,000 clones, approximately 86% of them singletons. The sample comprised peripheral blood. The TCR was taken from a human donor in a cohort sampled during active COVID-19.

As DNA, the CDR3 is TGTGCCAGTACTTACGAGGTGGGGGCTCGGTATAGCAATCAGCCCCAGCATTTT. Protein: CASTYEVGARYSNQPQHF. The V and J genes are TRBV19 and TRBJ1-5, with D perhaps TRBD1 (6 bases). Germline V lookup: CDR1 LNHDA, CDR2 SQIVND (reference sequence). The CDR3 totals 18 residues. V lost 7 bases and J 0 bases, leaving 22 bases between the germline ends.